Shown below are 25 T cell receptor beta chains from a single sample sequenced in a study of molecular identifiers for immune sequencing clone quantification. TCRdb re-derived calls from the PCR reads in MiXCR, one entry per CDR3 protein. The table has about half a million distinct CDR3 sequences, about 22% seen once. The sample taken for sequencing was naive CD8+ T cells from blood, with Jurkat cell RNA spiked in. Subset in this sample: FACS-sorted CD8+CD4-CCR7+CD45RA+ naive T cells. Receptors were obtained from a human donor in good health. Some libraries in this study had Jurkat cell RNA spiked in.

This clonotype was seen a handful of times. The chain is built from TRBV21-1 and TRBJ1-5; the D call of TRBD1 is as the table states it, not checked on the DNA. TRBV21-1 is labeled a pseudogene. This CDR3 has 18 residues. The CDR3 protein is CASSTGNRVNYSNQPQHF. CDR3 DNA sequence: TGTGCCAGCAGCACCGGGAACAGGGTAAATTATAGCAATCAGCCCCAGCATTTT.

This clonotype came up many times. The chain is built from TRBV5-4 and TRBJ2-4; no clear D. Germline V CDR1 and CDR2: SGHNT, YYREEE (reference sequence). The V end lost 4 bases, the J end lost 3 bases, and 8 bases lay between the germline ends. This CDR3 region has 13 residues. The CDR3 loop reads CASSPPDKNIQYF. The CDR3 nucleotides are TGTGCCAGCAGCCCCCCAGACAAAAACATTCAGTACTTC.

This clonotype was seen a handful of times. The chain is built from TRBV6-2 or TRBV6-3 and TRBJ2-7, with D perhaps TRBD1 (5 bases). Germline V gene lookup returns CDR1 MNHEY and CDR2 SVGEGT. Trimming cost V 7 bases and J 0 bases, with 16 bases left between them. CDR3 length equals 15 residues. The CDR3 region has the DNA TGTGCCAGCACCCGTGGGGCCCTGAGCTCCTACGAGCAGTACTTC. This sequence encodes CASTRGALSSYEQYF.

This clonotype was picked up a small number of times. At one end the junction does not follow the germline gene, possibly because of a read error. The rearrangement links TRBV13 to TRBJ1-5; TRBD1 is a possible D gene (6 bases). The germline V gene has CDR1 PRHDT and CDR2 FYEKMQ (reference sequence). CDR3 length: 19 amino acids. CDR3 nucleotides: TGTGCCAGCAGCCGTACCGAGGGGGTACGAATAGCAATCGATCAGCTCCAGCATTTT. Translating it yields CASSRTEGVRIAIDQLQHF.

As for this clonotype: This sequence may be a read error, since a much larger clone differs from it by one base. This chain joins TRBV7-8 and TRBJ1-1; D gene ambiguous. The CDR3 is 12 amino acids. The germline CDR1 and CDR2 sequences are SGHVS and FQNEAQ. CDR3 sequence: CVSSSTLGPAFF. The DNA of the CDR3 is TGTGTCAGCAGTTCAACTCTGGGCCCGGCTTTCTTT. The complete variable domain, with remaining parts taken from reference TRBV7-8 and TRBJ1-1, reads GAGVSQSPRYKVAKRGQDVALRCDPISGHVSLFWYQQALGQGPEFLTYFQNEAQLDKSGLPSDRFFAERPEGSVSTLKIQRTQQEDSAVYLCVSSSTLGPAFFGQGTRLTVV.

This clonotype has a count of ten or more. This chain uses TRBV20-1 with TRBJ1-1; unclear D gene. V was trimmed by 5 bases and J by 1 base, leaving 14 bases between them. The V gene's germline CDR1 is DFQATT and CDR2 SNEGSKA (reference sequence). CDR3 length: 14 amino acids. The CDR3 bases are TGCAGTGCTCCTACATCACCGACGAACACTGAAGCTTTCTTT. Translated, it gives CSAPTSPTNTEAFF.

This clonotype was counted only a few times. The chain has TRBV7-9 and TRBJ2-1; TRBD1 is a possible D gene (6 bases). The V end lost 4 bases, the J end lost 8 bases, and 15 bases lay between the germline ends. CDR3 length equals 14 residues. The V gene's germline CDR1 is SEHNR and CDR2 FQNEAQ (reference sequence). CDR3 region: CASSWESKGDEQFF. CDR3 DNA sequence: TGTGCCAGCAGCTGGGAGTCGAAGGGGGATGAGCAGTTCTTC.

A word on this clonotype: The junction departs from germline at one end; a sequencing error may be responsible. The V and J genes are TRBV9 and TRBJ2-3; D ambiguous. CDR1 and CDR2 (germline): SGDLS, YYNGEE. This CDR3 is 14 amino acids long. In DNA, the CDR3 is TGTGCCTGCAGCGACCCCGGAGTCACAGATACGCAGTATTTT. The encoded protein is CACSDPGVTDTQYF.

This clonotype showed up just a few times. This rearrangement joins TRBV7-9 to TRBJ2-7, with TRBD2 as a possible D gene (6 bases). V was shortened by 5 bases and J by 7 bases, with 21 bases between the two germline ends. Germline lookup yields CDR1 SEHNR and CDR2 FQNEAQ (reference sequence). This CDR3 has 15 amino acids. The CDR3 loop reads CASSQGGGPKLEQYF. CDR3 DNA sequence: TGTGCCAGCAGCCAGGGCGGAGGGCCTAAGTTGGAGCAGTACTTC.

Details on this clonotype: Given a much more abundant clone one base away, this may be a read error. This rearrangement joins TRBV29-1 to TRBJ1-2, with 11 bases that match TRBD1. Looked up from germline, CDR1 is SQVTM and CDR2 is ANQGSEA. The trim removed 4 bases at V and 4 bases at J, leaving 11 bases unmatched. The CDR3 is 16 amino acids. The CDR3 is CSVVVPGQGGVYGYTF. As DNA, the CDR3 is TGCAGCGTTGTAGTCCCGGGACAGGGGGGTGTCTATGGCTACACCTTC. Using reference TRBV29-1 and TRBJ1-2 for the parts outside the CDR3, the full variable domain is SAVISQKPSRDICQRGTSLTIQCQVDSQVTMMFWYRQQPGQSLTLIATANQGSEATYESGFVIDKFPISRPNLTFSTLTVSNMSPEDSSIYLCSVVVPGQGGVYGYTFGSGTRLTVV.

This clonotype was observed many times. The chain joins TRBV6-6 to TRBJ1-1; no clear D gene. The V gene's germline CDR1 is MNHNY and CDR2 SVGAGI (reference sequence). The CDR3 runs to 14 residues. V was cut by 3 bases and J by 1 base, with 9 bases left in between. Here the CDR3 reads CASSYHSENTEAFF. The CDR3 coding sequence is TGTGCCAGCAGTTATCACAGTGAGAACACTGAAGCTTTCTTT.

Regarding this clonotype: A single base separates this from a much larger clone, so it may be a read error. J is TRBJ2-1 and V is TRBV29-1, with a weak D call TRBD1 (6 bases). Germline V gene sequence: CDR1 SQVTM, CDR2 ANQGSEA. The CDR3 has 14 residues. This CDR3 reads CSVTRDNSHNEQFF. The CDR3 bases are TGCAGCGTAACCCGGGACAACTCCCACAATGAGCAGTTCTTC.

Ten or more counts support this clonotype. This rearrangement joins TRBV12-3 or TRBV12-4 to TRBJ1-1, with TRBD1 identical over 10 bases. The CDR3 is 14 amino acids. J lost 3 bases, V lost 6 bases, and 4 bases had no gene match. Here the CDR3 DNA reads TGTGCCAGCAGACAGGGACAGGGGCACACTGAAGCTTTCTTT. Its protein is CASRQGQGHTEAFF.

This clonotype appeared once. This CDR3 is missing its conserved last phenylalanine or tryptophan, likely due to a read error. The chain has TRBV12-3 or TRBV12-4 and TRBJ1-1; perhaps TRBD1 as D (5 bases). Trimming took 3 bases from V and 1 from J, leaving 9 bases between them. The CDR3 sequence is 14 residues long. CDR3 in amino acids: CASSLGTANTEAFL. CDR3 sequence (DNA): TGTGCCAGCAGTTTGGGGACGGCGAACACTGAAGCTTTCCTT.

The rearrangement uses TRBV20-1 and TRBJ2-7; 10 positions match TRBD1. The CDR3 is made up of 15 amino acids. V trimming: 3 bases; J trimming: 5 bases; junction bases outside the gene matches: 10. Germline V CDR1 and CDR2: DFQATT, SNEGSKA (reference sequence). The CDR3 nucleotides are TGCAGTGCTAGTATGTGGGACAGGGGAGTCGACGAGCAGTACTTC. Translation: CSASMWDRGVDEQYF.

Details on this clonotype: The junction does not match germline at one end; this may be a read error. CDR3 in DNA: TGTGCCAGCAGCCAAACTAGCGGGAGCCCAGAGGCCCAGTACTTC. It translates to CASSQTSGSPEAQYF. The chain has TRBV6-5 and TRBJ2-5, with 11 bases that match TRBD2. CDR3 size: 15 residues. The V gene's germline CDR1 is MNHEY and CDR2 SVGAGI.

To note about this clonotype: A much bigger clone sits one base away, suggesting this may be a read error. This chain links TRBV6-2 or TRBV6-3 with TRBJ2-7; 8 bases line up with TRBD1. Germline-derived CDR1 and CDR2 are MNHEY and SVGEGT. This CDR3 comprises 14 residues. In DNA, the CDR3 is TGTGCCAGCAGTTACTCGTCACAGGGGGTCGAGCGGTACTTC. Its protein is CASSYSSQGVERYF.

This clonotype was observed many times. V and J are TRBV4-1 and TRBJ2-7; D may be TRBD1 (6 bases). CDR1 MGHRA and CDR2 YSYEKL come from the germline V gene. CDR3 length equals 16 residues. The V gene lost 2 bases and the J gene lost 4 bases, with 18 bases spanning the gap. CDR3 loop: CASSQSPTGAVYEQYF. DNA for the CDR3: TGCGCCAGCAGCCAAAGCCCGACAGGAGCCGTTTACGAGCAGTACTTC.

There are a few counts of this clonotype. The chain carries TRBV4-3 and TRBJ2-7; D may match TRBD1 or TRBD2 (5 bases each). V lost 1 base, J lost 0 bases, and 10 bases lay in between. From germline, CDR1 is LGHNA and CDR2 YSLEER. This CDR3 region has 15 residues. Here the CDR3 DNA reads TGCGCCAGCAGCCAAGCGGACGGGGCCTCCTACGAGCAGTACTTC. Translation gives CASSQADGASYEQYF.

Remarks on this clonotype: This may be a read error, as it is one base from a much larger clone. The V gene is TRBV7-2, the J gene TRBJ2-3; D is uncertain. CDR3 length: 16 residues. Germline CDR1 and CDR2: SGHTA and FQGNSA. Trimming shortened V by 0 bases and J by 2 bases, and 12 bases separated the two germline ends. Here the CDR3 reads CASSLAVAGFTDTQYF. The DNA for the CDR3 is TGTGCCAGCAGCTTAGCTGTGGCAGGATTCACAGATACGCAGTATTTT.

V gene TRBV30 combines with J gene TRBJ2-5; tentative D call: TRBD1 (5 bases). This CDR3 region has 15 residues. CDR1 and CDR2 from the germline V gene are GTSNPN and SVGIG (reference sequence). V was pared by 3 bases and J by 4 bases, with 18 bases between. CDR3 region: CAWRAGIRYRETQYF. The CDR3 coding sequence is TGTGCCTGGAGGGCAGGGATTAGGTACCGAGAGACCCAGTACTTC. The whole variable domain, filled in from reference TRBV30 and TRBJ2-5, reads SQTIHQWPATLVQPVGSPLSLECTVEGTSNPNLYWYRQAAGRGLQLLFYSVGIGQISSEVPQNLSASRPQDRQFILSSKKLLLSDSGFYLCAWRAGIRYRETQYFGPGTRLLVL.

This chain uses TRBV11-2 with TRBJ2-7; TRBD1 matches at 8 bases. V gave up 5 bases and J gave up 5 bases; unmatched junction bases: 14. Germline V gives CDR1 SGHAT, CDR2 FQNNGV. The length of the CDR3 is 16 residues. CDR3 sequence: CASSPSPGQEIDEQYF. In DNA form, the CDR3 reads TGTGCCAGCAGCCCTTCTCCGGGACAGGAGATAGACGAGCAGTACTTC.

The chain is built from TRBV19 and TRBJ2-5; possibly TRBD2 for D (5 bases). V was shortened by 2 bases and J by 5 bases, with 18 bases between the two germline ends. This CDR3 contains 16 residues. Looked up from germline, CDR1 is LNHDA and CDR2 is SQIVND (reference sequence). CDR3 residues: CASSISFSLGGETQYF. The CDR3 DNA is TGTGCCAGTAGTATAAGCTTTTCACTGGGCGGGGAGACCCAGTACTTC. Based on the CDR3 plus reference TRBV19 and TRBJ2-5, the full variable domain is DGGITQSPKYLFRKEGQNVTLSCEQNLNHDAMYWYRQDPGQGLRLIYYSQIVNDFQKGDIAEGYSVSREKKESFPLTVTSAQKNPTAFYLCASSISFSLGGETQYFGPGTRLLVL.

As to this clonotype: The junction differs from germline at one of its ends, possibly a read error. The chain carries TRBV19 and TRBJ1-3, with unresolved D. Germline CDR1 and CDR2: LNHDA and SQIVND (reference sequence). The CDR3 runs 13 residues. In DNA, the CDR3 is TGTGCCTGTAGTATCGGCCCACCGAACACCATATATTTT. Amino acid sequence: CACSIGPPNTIYF.

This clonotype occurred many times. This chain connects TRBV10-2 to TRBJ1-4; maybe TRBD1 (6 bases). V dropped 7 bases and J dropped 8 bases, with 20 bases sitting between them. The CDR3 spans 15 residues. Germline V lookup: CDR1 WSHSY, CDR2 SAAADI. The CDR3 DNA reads TGCGCCAGCACCGAGGACAGCCGTATCGTGGAAAAACTGTTTTTT. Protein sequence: CASTEDSRIVEKLFF.